This TCR beta chain came from a study of blood T cell repertoires in COVID-19 (dated by TCRdb to the early 2020s). For the wider study: Samples from collaborators originated in the United States, Italy and Spain and spanned both the acute and convalescent phases of COVID-19. Deeply sampled blood TCRbeta repertoires from subjects exposed to, actively infected with, or recovered from COVID-19 were included in the dataset. The repertoires were released in a freely available public database intended as a resource for research on the immune response to SARS-CoV-2. The material from the prospective study consisted of cDNA or gDNA derived from T cells, B-cell-depleted T cells, or PBMCs. Where available, HLA class I and class II types were taken from metadata supplied by the sample provider and were not determined by assay-based typing. Nearly every sample came with metadata listing a de-identified subject ID, COVID-19 status, age in years and sex. The samples were drawn from the first 160 participants of the ongoing ImmuneRACE study and from under 1,500 subjects provided by 6 global collaborators.

The immunoSEQ Assay, a bias-controlled multiplex PCR, was used to amplify TCRbeta CDR3 regions from genomic DNA. As for the authors' bioinformatics: Within the assay, amplification of reference gene primers was used to estimate how many nucleated cells each sample contained. To quantify the absolute abundance of each unique TCRbeta CDR3 rearrangement, sequence reads were collapsed and filtered. For each sample, productive Simpson clonality was calculated by taking the square root of Simpson's diversity index across productive rearrangements. The clones in this table, taken by TCRdb from immuneACCESS, are in-frame only. Not every clone is retained; where verified, under half of the shortfall comes from an unresolved V gene, and the cause of the rest is unknown. V, J and clone size reflect that table, while D and trimming were determined from the DNA. For this sample the table gives 450,000 or so clones, of which about nine tenths were detected only once. The ten largest account for about 0.63% of the sample.

In the prospective study, participants were roughly 18 to 100 years old, resided in fewer than 25 geographic areas of the United States, and were enrolled through a virtual design. To assign participants to cohorts, the prospective study relied on clinical history that participants themselves reported in a screening survey and a study questionnaire. For ImmuneRACE Cohort 3, a participant was defined as recovered based on two consecutive negative NP/OP PCR tests, clearance by a healthcare professional, or resolution of symptoms. In the prospective study, mobile phlebotomists collected whole blood, serum and a nasopharyngeal or oropharyngeal swab from each participant. Additional blood draws and questionnaires over an approximately 2-month period could optionally be provided by prospective study participants. Before DNA extraction, blood samples from the prospective study were shipped at room temperature or frozen.

For this clone: The antigen this receptor binds is unknown. Base quality data are lacking; no much larger clone is found one base away.

The research as a whole found: How much clinical and demographic metadata was included differed by source and by participant, and the metadata was provided uncurated.

Including cysteine and phenylalanine, the CDR3 has 13 amino acids. This entry keeps only the CDR3 DNA: 39 bases, framed from base 1. The germline V gene yields MDHEN for CDR1 and SYDVKM for CDR2. Trimming takes 6 bases off V and 6 bases off J; junction bases not matched to a gene: 7. This clonotype originated in a man younger than 35 who had recovered from COVID-19. Sequenced input: PBMCs or T cells enriched from blood (not recorded which). This receptor chain uses TRBV28 and TRBJ1-1; 7 central bases correspond to TRBD1. The CDR3 protein: CASRMDRRAEAFF. DNA sequence: TGTGCCAGCAGGATGGACAGGAGGGCTGAAGCTTTCTTT.